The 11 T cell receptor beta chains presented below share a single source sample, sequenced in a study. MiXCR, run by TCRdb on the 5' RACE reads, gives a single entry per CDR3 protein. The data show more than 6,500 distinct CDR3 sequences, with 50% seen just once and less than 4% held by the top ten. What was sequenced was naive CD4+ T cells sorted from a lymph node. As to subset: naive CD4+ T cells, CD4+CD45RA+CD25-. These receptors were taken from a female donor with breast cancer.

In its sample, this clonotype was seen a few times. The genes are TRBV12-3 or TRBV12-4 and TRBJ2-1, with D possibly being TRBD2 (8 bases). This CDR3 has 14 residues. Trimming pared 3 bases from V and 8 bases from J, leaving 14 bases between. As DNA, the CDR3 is TGTGCCAGCAGTTTCGGGAGGGGGCTTGATGAGCAGTTCTTC. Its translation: CASSFGRGLDEQFF.

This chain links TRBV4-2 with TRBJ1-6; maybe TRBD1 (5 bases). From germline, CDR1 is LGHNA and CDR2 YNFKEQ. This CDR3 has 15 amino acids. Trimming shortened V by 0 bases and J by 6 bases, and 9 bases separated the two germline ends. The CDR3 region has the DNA TGTGCCAGCAGCCAAGAGACAGCTCGTAATTCACCCCTCCACTTT. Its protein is CASSQETARNSPLHF.

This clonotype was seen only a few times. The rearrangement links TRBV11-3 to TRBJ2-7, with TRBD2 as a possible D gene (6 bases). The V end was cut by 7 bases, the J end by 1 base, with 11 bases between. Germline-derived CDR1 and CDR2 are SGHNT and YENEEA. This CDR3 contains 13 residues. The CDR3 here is CASILLASYEQYF. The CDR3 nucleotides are TGTGCCAGCATCCTACTAGCATCCTACGAGCAGTACTTC. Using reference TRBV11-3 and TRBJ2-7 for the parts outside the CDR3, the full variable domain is EAGVVQSPRYKIIEKKQPVAFWCNPISGHNTLYWYLQNLGQGPELLIRYENEEAVDDSQLPKDRFSAERLKGVDSTLKIQPAELGDSAVYLCASILLASYEQYFGPGTRLTVT.

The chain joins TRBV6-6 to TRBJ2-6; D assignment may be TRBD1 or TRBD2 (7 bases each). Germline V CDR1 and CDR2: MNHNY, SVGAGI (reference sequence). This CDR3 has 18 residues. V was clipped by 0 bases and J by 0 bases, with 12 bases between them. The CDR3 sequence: CASSYSRGGGSGANVLTF. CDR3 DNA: TGTGCCAGCAGTTACTCCAGGGGGGGAGGCTCTGGGGCCAACGTCCTGACTTTC.

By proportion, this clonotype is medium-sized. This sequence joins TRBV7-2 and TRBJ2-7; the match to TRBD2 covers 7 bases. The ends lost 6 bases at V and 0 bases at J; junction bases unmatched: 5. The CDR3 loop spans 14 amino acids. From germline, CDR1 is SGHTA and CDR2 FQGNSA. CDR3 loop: CASRPGGGSYEQYF. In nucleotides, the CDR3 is TGTGCCAGCAGACCGGGCGGGGGCTCCTACGAGCAGTACTTC.

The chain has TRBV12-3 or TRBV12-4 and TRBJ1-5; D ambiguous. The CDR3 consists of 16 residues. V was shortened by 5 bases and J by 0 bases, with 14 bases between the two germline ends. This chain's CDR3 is CASSLGRGYSNQPQHF. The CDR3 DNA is TGTGCCAGCAGTCTAGGCCGGGGATATAGCAATCAGCCCCAGCATTTT.

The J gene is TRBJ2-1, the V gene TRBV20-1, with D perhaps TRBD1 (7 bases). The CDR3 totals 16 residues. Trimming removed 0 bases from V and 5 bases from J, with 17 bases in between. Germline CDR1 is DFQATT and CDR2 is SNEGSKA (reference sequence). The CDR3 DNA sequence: TGCAGTGCTAGAGATCGGGCAGGGGGAGGAGACAATGAGCAGTTCTTC. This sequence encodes CSARDRAGGGDNEQFF.

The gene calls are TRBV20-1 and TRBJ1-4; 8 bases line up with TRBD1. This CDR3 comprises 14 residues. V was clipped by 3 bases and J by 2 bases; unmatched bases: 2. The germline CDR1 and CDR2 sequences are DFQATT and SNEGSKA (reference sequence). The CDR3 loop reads CSARNRGTNEKLFF. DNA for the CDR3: TGCAGTGCTAGGAACAGGGGGACTAATGAAAAACTGTTTTTT.

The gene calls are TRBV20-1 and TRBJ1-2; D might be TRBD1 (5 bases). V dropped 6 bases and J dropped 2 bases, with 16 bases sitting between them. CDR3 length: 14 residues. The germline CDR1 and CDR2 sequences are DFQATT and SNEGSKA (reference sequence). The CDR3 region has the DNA TGCAGTGCCCTTGGGGACGGGAGGAACTATGGCTACACCTTC. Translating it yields CSALGDGRNYGYTF.

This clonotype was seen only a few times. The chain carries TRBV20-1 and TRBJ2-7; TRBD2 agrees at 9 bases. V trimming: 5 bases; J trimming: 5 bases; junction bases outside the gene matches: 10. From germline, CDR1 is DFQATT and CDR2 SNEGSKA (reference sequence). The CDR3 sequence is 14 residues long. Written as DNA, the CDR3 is TGCAGTGCTCACAGACCGGGACTAGCCCACGAGCAGTACTTC. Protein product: CSAHRPGLAHEQYF.

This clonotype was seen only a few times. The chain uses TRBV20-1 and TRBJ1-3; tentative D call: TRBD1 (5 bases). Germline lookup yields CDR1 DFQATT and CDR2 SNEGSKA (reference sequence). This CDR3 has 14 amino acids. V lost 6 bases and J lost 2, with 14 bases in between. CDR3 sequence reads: CSAQQQEAGNTIYF. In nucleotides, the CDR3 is TGCAGTGCCCAACAACAGGAGGCTGGAAACACCATATATTTT.